The clone carrying this T cell receptor beta chain was counted only a few times. Its antigen is not known. This record belongs to a study of STAT5B mutations in CD4+ large granular lymphocyte leukemia. Clones were sequenced by immunoSEQ multiplex PCR, and TCRdb holds only the in-frame ones, with some missing. The table shows under 40,000 clones, with roughly three quarters occurring only once. Study-wide results and caveats: CD4-sorted patient repertoires seemed more clonal than healthy CD4+ repertoires.

V gave up 2 bases and J gave up 3 bases, with 7 bases separating them. Germline CDR1 and CDR2: KGHSH and LQKENI. The CDR3 is made up of 13 amino acids. The chain links TRBV18 to TRBJ1-1; D call uncertain. This clonotype was sampled from a human donor in good health. Sequenced sample: CD4+ T cells from blood buffy coats. In DNA, the CDR3 is TGTGCCAGCTCACCAAGGAGAGACACTGAAGCTTTCTTT. It codes for CASSPRRDTEAFF.